This T cell receptor beta chain came from a study of blood T cell repertoires in COVID-19. Whole-study context: Italy, Spain and the United States were the sources of the convalescent and acute COVID-19 samples. The analysed material was cDNA or gDNA that came from T cells, B-cell-depleted T cells, or PBMCs.

The germline V and J ends were trimmed by 8 bases and 2 bases, with 10 bases remaining between them. The CDR3 extends over 12 amino acids. Germline V CDR1 and CDR2: MDHEN, SYDVKM. This clone showed up just a few times. The authors' processing: The authors estimated nucleated cell counts from reference gene primer amplification. Using immunoSEQ multiplex PCR, the repertoire was profiled, and TCRdb retains in-frame clones only, with some absent. From that table come the V and J calls and clone size; the DNA was used to work out D and trimming. The sample includes roughly 250,000 clones, around four fifths of them seen just once.

The sequence came from a man aged 35 to 55 with active or convalescent COVID-19. The chain has TRBV28 and TRBJ2-7; D uncertain. The sequenced sample consisted of peripheral blood. Written as DNA, the CDR3 is TGTGCCAGCCGGTCAGCGACCTACGAGCAGTACTTC. Its protein product is CASRSATYEQYF.